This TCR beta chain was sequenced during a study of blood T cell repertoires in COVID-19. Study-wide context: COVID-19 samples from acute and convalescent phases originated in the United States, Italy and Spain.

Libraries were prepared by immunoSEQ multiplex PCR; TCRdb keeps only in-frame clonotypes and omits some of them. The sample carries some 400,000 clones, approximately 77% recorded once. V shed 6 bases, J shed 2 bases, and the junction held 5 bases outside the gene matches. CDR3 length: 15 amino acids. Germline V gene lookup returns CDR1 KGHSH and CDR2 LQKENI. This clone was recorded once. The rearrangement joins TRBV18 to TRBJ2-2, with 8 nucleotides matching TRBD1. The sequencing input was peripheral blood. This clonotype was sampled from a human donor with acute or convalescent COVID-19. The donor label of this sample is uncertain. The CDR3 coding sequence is TGTGCCAGCTCGCCCGGACAGGGCAACACCGGGGAGCTGTTTTTT. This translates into CASSPGQGNTGELFF.